This entry lists 29 T cell receptor beta chains sequenced from one sample in a study of human T cells and chemical hapten exposure. Using its own MiXCR run on the RACE reads, TCRdb lists one record per CDR3 protein. The sample records 350,000 to 400,000 distinct CDR3 sequences, around 6% being singletons. Documented time point: patch test 2, 6 weeks after DPC sensitization. Treatment: therapeutic diphenylcyclopropenone sensitization with weekly scalp DPC. The sequencing used whole blood, collected in connection with sensitization to the hapten diphenylcyclopropenone (DPC). These receptors were collected from a young woman with alopecia areata. Some clones in this sample may be carry-over from other donors' samples.

This clonotype has at least ten counts. V and J are TRBV9 and TRBJ2-3; D is possibly TRBD1 (5 bases). The CDR3 contains 14 residues. Germline CDR1 SGDLS, CDR2 YYNGEE. V was trimmed by 0 bases and J by 7 bases, leaving 12 bases between them. The CDR3 DNA reads TGTGCCAGCAGCGTAGGACAGTCCGAATATACGCAGTATTTT. This codes for CASSVGQSEYTQYF.

This clonotype appeared a few times. For the CDR3, the DNA is TGCAGCGTTGACGGTGTAGGAGGGGAGCAGTACTTC. This codes for CSVDGVGGEQYF. The chain carries TRBV29-1 and TRBJ2-7; D might be TRBD2 (6 bases). Trimming pared 3 bases from V and 7 bases from J, leaving 13 bases between. This CDR3 has 12 residues. Germline lookup yields CDR1 SQVTM and CDR2 ANQGSEA.

This clonotype has only a few counts. The rearrangement joins TRBV12-3 or TRBV12-4 to TRBJ2-1; D remains unclear. Deletions cut 5 bases from V and 10 bases from J, with 9 bases between. The CDR3 is 11 residues long. The CDR3 region is CASSQTWEQFF. In nucleotides, the CDR3 is TGTGCCAGCAGTCAGACCTGGGAGCAGTTCTTC.

This clonotype has at least ten counts. The rearrangement joins TRBV3-1 to TRBJ1-1, with D hard to call. The germline V and J ends were trimmed by 4 bases and 3 bases, with 9 bases remaining between them. The CDR3 extends over 13 amino acids. Germline CDR1 and CDR2: LGHDT and YNNKEL (reference sequence). The CDR3 reads CASSPRRDTEAFF. CDR3 sequence (DNA): TGTGCCAGCAGCCCTAGACGGGACACTGAAGCTTTCTTT.

This clonotype was counted at least ten times. J is TRBJ1-1 and V is TRBV15; D is ambiguous. The CDR3 sequence is 15 residues long. V shed 0 bases and J shed 1 base, with 9 bases lying between them. Germline CDR1 and CDR2: LNHNV and YYDKDF (reference sequence). The CDR3 sequence: CATSRDRGRNTEAFF. The CDR3 nucleotides are TGTGCCACCAGCAGAGATCGAGGACGGAACACTGAAGCTTTCTTT. The entire variable domain, with the rest obtained from reference TRBV15 and TRBJ1-1, is as follows: DAMVIQNPRYQVTQFGKPVTLSCSQTLNHNVMYWYQQKSSQAPKLLFHYYDKDFNNEADTPDNFQSRRPNTSFCFLDIRSPGLGDTAMYLCATSRDRGRNTEAFFGQGTRLTVV.

The rearrangement joins TRBV20-1 to TRBJ2-7, with 14 bases fitting TRBD2. The trim removed 6 bases at V and 2 bases at J, leaving 6 bases unmatched. This CDR3 spans 15 amino acids. Germline loops: CDR1 DFQATT, CDR2 SNEGSKA (reference sequence). The CDR3 here is CSAPGLAGVAYEQYF. For the CDR3, the DNA is TGCAGTGCCCCGGGACTAGCGGGGGTAGCCTACGAGCAGTACTTC.

The chain links TRBV3-1 to TRBJ1-1, with 10 bases fitting TRBD1. The CDR3 runs to 20 residues. V gave up 0 bases and J gave up 3 bases; unmatched junction bases: 16. The germline CDR1 and CDR2 sequences are LGHDT and YNNKEL (reference sequence). As DNA, the CDR3 is TGTGCCAGCAGCCAAGATCGTCGGGTCTCGACAGGGGGCACGCACACTGAAGCTTTCTTT. As protein: CASSQDRRVSTGGTHTEAFF.

The table lists this clonotype with many counts. V and J are TRBV5-1 and TRBJ1-5; D unresolved. Germline CDR1 reads SGHRS; CDR2 reads YFSETQ. V was shortened by 4 bases and J by 0 bases, with 11 bases between the two germline ends. The CDR3 extends over 15 amino acids. The CDR3 coding sequence is TGCGCCAGCAGCAATTTCCAGTATAGCAATCAGCCCCAGCATTTT. Translated: CASSNFQYSNQPQHF.

This clonotype was found many times. This sequence joins TRBV5-6 and TRBJ1-5; perhaps TRBD1 as D (5 bases). V lost 0 bases to trimming and J lost 7 bases, with 14 bases between them. Germline lookup yields CDR1 SGHDT and CDR2 YYEEEE. The CDR3 has 15 residues. CDR3: CASSLAFGGSQPQHF. The CDR3 region has the DNA TGTGCCAGCAGCTTGGCCTTCGGGGGATCACAGCCCCAGCATTTT. Combining the CDR3 with reference TRBV5-6 and TRBJ1-5 gives the whole variable domain DAGVTQSPTHLIKTRGQQVTLRCSPKSGHDTVSWYQQALGQGPQFIFQYYEEEERQRGNFPDRFSGHQFPNYSSELNVNALLLGDSALYLCASSLAFGGSQPQHFGDGTRLSIL.

This clonotype was picked up many times. This rearrangement joins TRBV29-1 to TRBJ2-3, with no clear D. V lost 3 bases and J 1 base, leaving 14 bases between the germline ends. Germline assignment: CDR1 SQVTM and CDR2 ANQGSEA. This CDR3 is built from 15 residues. The CDR3 here is CSVDGIRARTDTQYF. The CDR3 nucleotides read TGCAGCGTTGACGGCATCCGGGCCCGCACAGATACGCAGTATTTT.

This clonotype was detected ten times or more. This chain joins TRBV6-4 and TRBJ2-2; 7 nucleotides agree with TRBD1. CDR1 and CDR2 from the germline V gene are MRHNA and SNTAGT. J gave up 6 bases and V 5 bases, and 6 bases lay outside the gene matches. The CDR3 is 14 residues long. CDR3 sequence reads: CASSTGAAAGELFF. In nucleotides, the CDR3 is TGTGCCAGCAGTACAGGGGCGGCCGCCGGGGAGCTGTTTTTT.

The V call is TRBV12-3 or TRBV12-4, the J call TRBJ2-7; D possibly corresponds to TRBD2 (5 bases). CDR3 size: 15 residues. V was trimmed by 5 bases and J by 7 bases, leaving 21 bases between them. The DNA for the CDR3 is TGTGCCAGCAGTCCAAGGGCGGGCGGCTACCTGGAGCAGTACTTC. Protein: CASSPRAGGYLEQYF.

This clonotype was observed a few times. The V and J genes are TRBV20-1 and TRBJ2-1; 12 bases align to TRBD2. The CDR3 totals 14 residues. The ends lost 3 bases at V and 9 bases at J; junction bases unmatched: 6. Per germline, CDR1 DFQATT and CDR2 SNEGSKA (reference sequence). The CDR3 loop is CSASASGGAGEQFF. The DNA for the CDR3 is TGCAGTGCTAGCGCTAGCGGGGGGGCCGGTGAGCAGTTCTTC.

In this sample, this clonotype turned up many times. V usage is TRBV5-6 and J usage is TRBJ1-2; 8 bases map to TRBD1. Per the germline V gene, CDR1 is SGHDT and CDR2 is YYEEEE. J lost 14 bases, V lost 5 bases, and 14 bases had no gene match. The CDR3 loop spans 13 amino acids. The CDR3 loop reads CASRTPSRTGMTF. The CDR3 bases are TGTGCCAGCAGGACGCCGTCCAGGACAGGGATGACCTTC.

This clonotype was seen ten or more times. The J gene is TRBJ1-3, the V gene TRBV6-5; D is ambiguous. Trimming took off 6 bases at V and 4 bases at J, with 7 bases between the two ends. The CDR3 has 12 residues. Germline V gives CDR1 MNHEY, CDR2 SVGAGI. The CDR3 sequence is CASRGAGNTIYF. CDR3 bases: TGTGCCAGCAGGGGCGCCGGAAACACCATATATTTT.

The V call is TRBV20-1, the J call TRBJ2-1, with D perhaps matching TRBD1 or TRBD2 (6 bases each). The V gene's germline CDR1 is DFQATT and CDR2 SNEGSKA (reference sequence). The CDR3 runs to 15 residues. Trimming cost V 5 bases and J 9 bases, with 23 bases left between them. The chain's CDR3 is CSASNGGGEVGEQFF. CDR3 coding DNA: TGCAGTGCTTCTAACGGAGGGGGAGAAGTTGGTGAGCAGTTCTTC.

This clonotype has a handful of counts. The chain uses TRBV11-1 and TRBJ2-1; 7 nucleotides match TRBD1. The germline V gene encodes CDR1 SGHAT and CDR2 FQDESV (reference sequence). Losses at the gene ends were 5 bases for V and 10 bases for J; bases not matched to a gene: 17. This CDR3 has 16 amino acids. The CDR3 DNA reads as TGTGCCAGCAGCCCCGAGGGGGCATCGATCATCAGCGAGCAGTTCTTC. Residues: CASSPEGASIISEQFF.

This clonotype has ten or more counts. J is TRBJ1-1 and V is TRBV11-2, with a weak D call TRBD1 (5 bases). Deletions cut 4 bases from V and 4 bases from J, with 13 bases between. The CDR3 consists of 14 residues. In germline, CDR1 is SGHAT, CDR2 FQNNGV. The CDR3 DNA sequence: TGTGCCAGCAGCTCGAGTTCTGGGGGCACTGAAGCTTTCTTT. Translated, it gives CASSSSSGGTEAFF.

V gene TRBV4-3 combines with J gene TRBJ2-1; D may be TRBD1 (6 bases). Germline V gene sequence: CDR1 LGHNA, CDR2 YSLEER. This CDR3 has 17 amino acids. V lost 0 bases to trimming and J lost 0 bases, with 12 bases between them. The CDR3 region has the DNA TGCGCCAGCAGCCAAGATCTGGGGGCCCTCTCCTACAATGAGCAGTTCTTC. It is translated as CASSQDLGALSYNEQFF.

The sample holds a few counts of this clonotype. V is TRBV19 and J is TRBJ1-1, with a weak D call TRBD1 (5 bases). The V gene lost 4 bases and the J gene lost 4 bases, with 19 bases spanning the gap. From germline, CDR1 is LNHDA and CDR2 SQIVND (reference sequence). The CDR3 consists of 16 residues. The CDR3 region is CASSTPGGAGGTEAFF. In nucleotides, the CDR3 is TGTGCCAGTAGTACCCCCGGTGGGGCTGGGGGCACTGAAGCTTTCTTT. Together with reference TRBV19 and TRBJ1-1, the CDR3 gives the full variable domain: DGGITQSPKYLFRKEGQNVTLSCEQNLNHDAMYWYRQDPGQGLRLIYYSQIVNDFQKGDIAEGYSVSREKKESFPLTVTSAQKNPTAFYLCASSTPGGAGGTEAFFGQGTRLTVV.

The V call is TRBV13, the J call TRBJ2-2, with 8 bases that match TRBD1. The CDR3 extends over 15 amino acids. The germline V gene encodes CDR1 PRHDT and CDR2 FYEKMQ (reference sequence). J gave up 7 bases and V 2 bases, and 6 bases lay outside the gene matches. Written as DNA, the CDR3 is TGTGCCAGCAGCTTATTCCAGGGGGCGAACGGGGAGCTGTTTTTT. Translating it yields CASSLFQGANGELFF.

This rearrangement joins TRBV18 to TRBJ1-1, with 7 bases aligning to TRBD1. V trimming: 3 bases; J trimming: 4 bases; junction bases outside the gene matches: 8. CDR1 is KGHSH, CDR2 LQKENI, per germline. The CDR3 covers 15 residues. CDR3: CASSPGSEGATEAFF. CDR3 DNA sequence: TGTGCCAGCTCACCGGGCAGCGAGGGGGCCACTGAAGCTTTCTTT.

Points on this clonotype: With a much larger clone just one base away, this may be a read error. V gene TRBV5-1 combines with J gene TRBJ1-5, with D possibly being TRBD1 (6 bases). Germline V gene data show CDR1 as SGHRS and CDR2 as YFSETQ. This CDR3 is built from 13 residues. This CDR3 is CASSFDRNQPKHF. Written as DNA, the CDR3 is TGCGCCAGCAGCTTCGACAGGAATCAGCCCAAGCATTTT.

This clonotype appeared many times. The rearrangement links TRBV7-2 to TRBJ1-3; D is ambiguous. The CDR3 consists of 11 residues. Germline-derived CDR1 and CDR2 are SGHTA and FQGNSA. Trimming pared 5 bases from V and 4 bases from J, leaving 3 bases between. DNA for the CDR3: TGTGCCAGCAGCGAAGGAAACACCATATATTTT. This encodes CASSEGNTIYF.

The rearrangement uses TRBV7-2 and TRBJ1-4; tentatively, D is TRBD1 (6 bases). CDR1 is SGHTA, CDR2 FQGNSA, per germline. V gave up 4 bases and J gave up 4 bases, with 13 bases separating them. The CDR3 covers 15 residues. CDR3 sequence: CASSWGPGVNEKLFF. CDR3 sequence (DNA): TGTGCCAGCAGCTGGGGTCCAGGGGTTAATGAAAAACTGTTTTTT.

This clonotype has only a few counts. This chain links TRBV27 with TRBJ1-4, with TRBD1 matching over 7 bases. The germline V gene encodes CDR1 MNHEY and CDR2 SMNVEV (reference sequence). The CDR3 runs to 15 residues. V lost 6 bases to trimming and J lost 2 bases; unmatched junction nucleotides: 6. DNA of the CDR3: TGTGCCAGCAGAAGTACAGGGGCCACTAATGAAAAACTGTTTTTT. It is translated as CASRSTGATNEKLFF. Variable domain in full (rest from reference TRBV27 and TRBJ1-4): EAQVTQNPRYLITVTGKKLTVTCSQNMNHEYMSWYRQDPGLGLRQIYYSMNVEVTDKGDVPEGYKVSRKEKRNFPLILESPSPNQTSLYFCASRSTGATNEKLFFGSGTQLSVL.

This clonotype was counted only a few times. The gene calls are TRBV11-2 and TRBJ1-1; unclear D gene. Germline lookup yields CDR1 SGHAT and CDR2 FQNNGV. Trimming cost V 6 bases and J 0 bases, with 17 bases left between them. The CDR3 length is 16 residues. The CDR3 DNA follows: TGTGCCAGCAGAGCCGTAGGTTTTTTAATGAACACTGAAGCTTTCTTT. Translated: CASRAVGFLMNTEAFF.

There are many counts of this clonotype. The chain carries TRBV5-1 and TRBJ1-2; D perhaps matches TRBD1 (5 bases). V was shortened by 7 bases and J by 0 bases, with 7 bases between the two germline ends. Germline-derived CDR1 and CDR2 are SGHRS and YFSETQ. The CDR3 runs to 12 residues. The CDR3 is CASAGANYGYTF. CDR3 DNA: TGCGCCAGCGCGGGGGCTAACTATGGCTACACCTTC.

V is TRBV2 and J is TRBJ1-6, with unresolved D. CDR1 SNHLY and CDR2 FYNNEI come from the germline V gene. The CDR3 length is 14 residues. V was cut by 1 base and J by 6 bases, with 7 bases left in between. The DNA for the CDR3 is TGTGCCAGCAGTGAAGGGACGTCTAATTCACCCCTCCACTTT. This gives the protein CASSEGTSNSPLHF. The full variable domain, rest sourced from reference TRBV2 and TRBJ1-6, is EPEVTQTPSHQVTQMGQEVILRCVPISNHLYFYWYRQILGQKVEFLVSFYNNEISEKSEIFDDQFSVERPDGSNFTLKIRSTKLEDSAMYFCASSEGTSNSPLHFGNGTRLTVT.